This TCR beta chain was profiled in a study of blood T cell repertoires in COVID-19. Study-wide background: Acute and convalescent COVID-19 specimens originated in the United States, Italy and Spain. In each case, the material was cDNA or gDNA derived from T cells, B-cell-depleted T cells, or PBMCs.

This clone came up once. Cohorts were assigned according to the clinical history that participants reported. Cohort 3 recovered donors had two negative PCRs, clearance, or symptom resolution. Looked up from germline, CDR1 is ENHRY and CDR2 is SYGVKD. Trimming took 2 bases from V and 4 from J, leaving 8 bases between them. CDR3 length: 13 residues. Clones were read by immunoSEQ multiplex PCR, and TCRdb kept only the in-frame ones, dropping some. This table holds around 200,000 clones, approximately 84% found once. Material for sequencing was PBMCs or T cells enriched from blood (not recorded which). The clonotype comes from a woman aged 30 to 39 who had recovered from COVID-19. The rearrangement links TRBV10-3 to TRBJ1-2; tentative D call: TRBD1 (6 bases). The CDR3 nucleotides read TGTGCCATCAGTGAGACAGGGCCCTATGGCTACACCTTC. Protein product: CAISETGPYGYTF.